These 26 T cell receptor beta chains came from one sample sequenced in a study of regulatory T cells in long-lasting Graves disease. Libraries of TCR beta came from iRepertoire HTBI primers plus Arm-PCR of CDR3 regions. TCRdb analysed the multiplex PCR reads with MiXCR anew, one entry per CDR3 protein. The sample shows approximately 350,000 distinct CDR3 sequences, about a sixth of them seen only once. Time point given: newly diagnosed GD, antithyroid drugs for less than 3 months. Scientists built the TCR library using RNA that was extracted from PBMCs. These same data were also listed under a study on T cells in Graves' hyperthyroidism and ophthalmopathy.

Sequencing used peripheral blood mononuclear cells (PBMCs), obtained at new diagnosis, from a patient treated with antithyroid drugs. The receptors shown here come from a woman younger than 35 with Graves disease.

This chain connects TRBV18 to TRBJ2-5; D may be TRBD1 or TRBD2 (5 bases each). Trimming stripped 2 bases from V and 11 bases from J, with 21 bases between. Per the germline V gene, CDR1 is KGHSH and CDR2 is LQKENI. The CDR3 extends over 15 amino acids. The CDR3 loop reads CASSPIGTDYSEQYF. The CDR3, as DNA: TGTGCCAGCTCACCAATAGGGACGGATTACAGTGAGCAGTACTTC.

This clonotype was seen a few times. This chain joins TRBV19 and TRBJ2-7, with 8 nucleotides matching TRBD1. CDR1 and CDR2 (germline): LNHDA, SQIVND (reference sequence). V trimming: 4 bases; J trimming: 4 bases; junction bases outside the gene matches: 6. This CDR3 contains 14 residues. CDR3 DNA: TGTGCCAGTAGTACCCTGAGACAGGGGTACGAGCAGTACTTC. Its protein is CASSTLRQGYEQYF.

This clonotype was seen repeatedly, ten times or more. This chain uses TRBV28 with TRBJ2-1; D gene ambiguous. CDR1 and CDR2 from the germline V gene are MDHEN and SYDVKM. The CDR3 consists of 15 residues. Trimming cost V 3 bases and J 1 base, with 10 bases left between them. The CDR3 DNA sequence: TGTGCCAGCAGTTTTACCCCAATATCCTACAATGAGCAGTTCTTC. This translates into CASSFTPISYNEQFF.

This clonotype was seen repeatedly, ten times or more. The chain links TRBV28 to TRBJ2-7; no firm D call. The V gene lost 6 bases and the J gene lost 3 bases, with 18 bases spanning the gap. The germline gives CDR1 MDHEN, CDR2 SYDVKM. The CDR3 runs to 15 residues. The CDR3 loop is CASRASGQAYYEQYF. CDR3 sequence (DNA): TGTGCCAGCAGGGCCAGTGGGCAGGCCTACTACGAGCAGTACTTC. Complete variable domain (other parts from reference TRBV28 and TRBJ2-7): DVKVTQSSRYLVKRTGEKVFLECVQDMDHENMFWYRQDPGLGLRLIYFSYDVKMKEKGDIPEGYSVSREKKERFSLILESASTNQTSMYLCASRASGQAYYEQYFGPGTRLTVT.

This clonotype has a handful of counts. The chain recombines TRBV2 with TRBJ1-2; no clear D gene. The V gene lost 3 bases and the J gene lost 3 bases, with 11 bases spanning the gap. CDR3 size: 14 residues. Germline V gene data show CDR1 as SNHLY and CDR2 as FYNNEI. Written as DNA, the CDR3 is TGTGCCAGCAGTGAGTCAGGTTTGGACTATGGCTACACCTTC. This translates into CASSESGLDYGYTF.

This clonotype was seen ten or more times. The chain links TRBV15 to TRBJ2-3, with D maybe TRBD1 (6 bases). The CDR3 consists of 15 residues. Germline V gene data show CDR1 as LNHNV and CDR2 as YYDKDF (reference sequence). Deletions cut 4 bases from V and 0 bases from J, with 11 bases between. The CDR3 loop is CATSTRTASTDTQYF. CDR3 DNA sequence: TGTGCCACCAGCACTCGGACAGCTAGCACAGATACGCAGTATTTT.

This clonotype occurred a few times. CDR3 coding DNA: TGTGCCAGCAGTTCCTTTTTTGAGGCTGAAGCTTTCTTT. Encoded protein: CASSSFFEAEAFF. The chain is built from TRBV28 and TRBJ1-1; D remains unclear. Trimming pared 4 bases from V and 6 bases from J, leaving 12 bases between. The germline CDR1 and CDR2 sequences are MDHEN and SYDVKM. This CDR3 is 13 amino acids long. Looking up the rest from reference TRBV28 and TRBJ1-1 gives the full variable domain: DVKVTQSSRYLVKRTGEKVFLECVQDMDHENMFWYRQDPGLGLRLIYFSYDVKMKEKGDIPEGYSVSREKKERFSLILESASTNQTSMYLCASSSFFEAEAFFGQGTRLTVV.

This clonotype was picked up a small number of times. The chain recombines TRBV28 with TRBJ1-4, with 7 bases fitting TRBD1. V was clipped by 5 bases and J by 4 bases; unmatched bases: 10. The germline CDR1 and CDR2 sequences are MDHEN and SYDVKM. This CDR3 has 16 residues. In DNA, the CDR3 is TGTGCCAGCAGTCCGACAGGGAGCGGGGTTAATGAAAAACTGTTTTTT. The encoded protein is CASSPTGSGVNEKLFF.

This clonotype was seen at least ten times. The rearrangement links TRBV2 to TRBJ2-7; the D gene is possibly TRBD2 (5 bases). From germline, CDR1 is SNHLY and CDR2 FYNNEI. V lost 6 bases, J lost 4 bases, and 19 bases lay in between. This CDR3 is built from 15 residues. The CDR3 sequence: CASSLTTSLPYEQYF. DNA for the CDR3: TGTGCCAGCAGCCTGACTACGTCTCTGCCATACGAGCAGTACTTC.

This clonotype was seen more than once but under ten times. The chain links TRBV5-8 to TRBJ2-7, with D uncertain. With 8 bases removed from V and 0 bases from J, the gap between germline ends came to 15 bases. CDR1 and CDR2 (germline): SGHTS, YDEGEE. This CDR3 is 14 amino acids long. CDR3 amino acids: CASTYPVNSYEQYF. CDR3 DNA sequence: TGTGCCAGTACTTACCCAGTAAACTCCTACGAGCAGTACTTC.

This clonotype came up many times. One junction end disagrees with the germline gene, perhaps due to a read error. The J gene is TRBJ2-7, the V gene TRBV28; 11 bases fit TRBD2. The germline V gene encodes CDR1 MDHEN and CDR2 SYDVKM. There are 14 residues in the CDR3. The CDR3, as DNA: TGTGCCAGCAGTTTATATCGACTAGCGGGGAGCCCGAACTTC. This translates into CASSLYRLAGSPNF.

This clonotype was seen many times. Here the CDR3 DNA reads TGTGCCAGCAGTAACTCCGGGACAGTTTTAAGACGAACTGGGGCCAACGTCCTGACTTTC. Translation: CASSNSGTVLRRTGANVLTF. This rearrangement joins TRBV2 to TRBJ2-6; 7 bases line up with TRBD1. Germline V gives CDR1 SNHLY, CDR2 FYNNEI. V dropped 5 bases and J dropped 2; count of bases not matched to a gene: 18. This CDR3 has 20 residues.

As concerns this clonotype: This may stem from a read error, because a much larger clone lies one nucleotide away. The chain recombines TRBV2 with TRBJ1-2; D call uncertain. Trimming removed 3 bases at V and 0 bases at J, with 5 bases between. This CDR3 comprises 13 residues. The germline gives CDR1 SNHLY, CDR2 FYNNEI. This CDR3 reads CASSEAANYGYTF. CDR3 coding DNA: TGTGCCAGCAGTGAGGCAGCTAACTATGGCTACACCTTC.

The chain recombines TRBV27 with TRBJ2-1; no clear D. Trimming pared 4 bases from V and 4 bases from J, leaving 11 bases between. Germline V lookup: CDR1 MNHEY, CDR2 SMNVEV (reference sequence). The CDR3 spans 14 residues. CDR3 in amino acids: CASSSIDTYNEQFF. In nucleotides, the CDR3 is TGTGCCAGCAGTTCAATCGACACATACAATGAGCAGTTCTTC.

In its sample, this clonotype was seen many times. This chain links TRBV28 with TRBJ2-7; 11 bases are shared with TRBD2. This CDR3 region has 13 residues. The germline CDR1 and CDR2 sequences are MDHEN and SYDVKM. V lost 10 bases and J lost 2; bases outside the gene matches: 4. In nucleotides, the CDR3 is TGTGCCACCTTAGCGGGGGGGGCCTACGAGCAGTACTTC. Its translation is CATLAGGAYEQYF. The full variable domain, rest sourced from reference TRBV28 and TRBJ2-7, is DVKVTQSSRYLVKRTGEKVFLECVQDMDHENMFWYRQDPGLGLRLIYFSYDVKMKEKGDIPEGYSVSREKKERFSLILESASTNQTSMYLCATLAGGAYEQYFGPGTRLTVT.

This rearrangement joins TRBV6-2 or TRBV6-3 to TRBJ1-5; the D gene is possibly TRBD1 (6 bases). The CDR3 extends over 15 amino acids. Trimming cost V 2 bases and J 6 bases, with 14 bases left between them. Germline values: CDR1 MNHEY, CDR2 SVGEGT. CDR3 nucleotides: TGTGCCAGCAGTTACAGGGAAGGGGGATTTCAGCCCCAGCATTTT. Translating it yields CASSYREGGFQPQHF.

This clonotype has at least ten counts. The chain couples TRBV28 to TRBJ2-1; D may match TRBD1 or TRBD2 (6 bases each). Germline-derived CDR1 and CDR2 are MDHEN and SYDVKM. V was pared by 3 bases and J by 0 bases, with 18 bases between. The CDR3 is 18 residues long. The CDR3 DNA is TGTGCCAGCAGTTTCACTGGGGGGCCTTTTAGCTCCTACAATGAGCAGTTCTTC. Amino acid sequence: CASSFTGGPFSSYNEQFF.

This clonotype was seen repeatedly, ten times or more. The rearrangement joins TRBV5-1 to TRBJ2-2; D gene unclear. The CDR3 has 14 residues. Germline V gene sequence: CDR1 SGHRS, CDR2 YFSETQ. V lost 0 bases, J lost 2 bases, and 5 bases lay in between. The CDR3: CASSLGSNTGELFF. In DNA, the CDR3 is TGCGCCAGCAGCTTGGGAAGTAACACCGGGGAGCTGTTTTTT.

This chain joins TRBV10-3 and TRBJ2-7; no reliable D call. Germline CDR1 ENHRY, CDR2 SYGVKD. Between the trimmed V and J ends, which lost 4 bases and 2 bases, there was a span of 9 bases. CDR3 length equals 13 residues. CDR3 in amino acids: CAISGLGAYEQYF. The CDR3, as DNA: TGTGCCATCAGTGGCCTCGGAGCCTACGAGCAGTACTTC.

This clonotype was seen ten or more times. The rearrangement joins TRBV20-1 to TRBJ2-1; D is perhaps TRBD1 or TRBD2 (5 bases each). Trimming cost V 5 bases and J 5 bases, with 13 bases left between them. The CDR3 contains 13 residues. The V gene's germline CDR1 is DFQATT and CDR2 SNEGSKA (reference sequence). The CDR3 coding sequence is TGCAGTGCTGCCGGGACCCGGAACAATGAGCAGTTCTTC. Amino acids: CSAAGTRNNEQFF.

This clonotype was counted a few times. CDR3 loop: CASSPYDWRSSYNEQFF. In DNA form, the CDR3 reads TGTGCCAGCAGTCCGTACGACTGGCGGAGCTCCTACAATGAGCAGTTCTTC. The V and J genes are TRBV27 and TRBJ2-1; D is unclear. CDR3 size: 17 residues. With 5 bases removed from V and 0 bases from J, the gap between germline ends came to 17 bases. CDR1 is MNHEY, CDR2 SMNVEV, per germline (reference sequence).

This clonotype occurred many times. This chain uses TRBV7-9 with TRBJ1-2; TRBD1 aligns across 7 bases. Trimming at V came to 5 bases and at J to 3 bases, leaving 6 bases not matched to a gene. The CDR3 has 14 amino acids. Germline loops: CDR1 SEHNR, CDR2 FQNEAQ (reference sequence). Here the CDR3 reads CASSGDSEHYGYTF. The CDR3 nucleotides are TGTGCCAGCAGCGGGGACAGTGAACACTATGGCTACACCTTC.

V and J are TRBV6-2 or TRBV6-3 and TRBJ2-1; D remains unclear. Trimming left V 0 bases short and J 3 bases short, with 9 bases between. Per germline, CDR1 MNHEY and CDR2 SVGEGT. The CDR3 extends over 15 amino acids. CDR3 nucleotide sequence: TGTGCCAGCAGTTACTCGAAGCGCGGCTACAATGAGCAGTTCTTC. This gives the protein CASSYSKRGYNEQFF.

This clonotype was seen many times. The V gene is TRBV3-1, the J gene TRBJ1-2; D call uncertain. Trimming took off 0 bases at V and 13 bases at J, with 9 bases between the two ends. Germline loops: CDR1 LGHDT, CDR2 YNNKEL (reference sequence). The CDR3 length is 11 residues. The CDR3 loop reads CASSQDGTFTF. CDR3 DNA sequence: TGTGCCAGCAGCCAAGATGGTACGTTCACCTTC.

This chain links TRBV7-8 with TRBJ2-5; D is tentatively TRBD1 or TRBD2 (5 bases each). The V gene's germline CDR1 is SGHVS and CDR2 FQNEAQ. V was clipped by 4 bases and J by 7 bases, with 13 bases between them. CDR3 length equals 13 residues. The CDR3 DNA is TGTGCCAGCAGCTCCAGGGACGGAGGGACCCAGTACTTC. Its translation: CASSSRDGGTQYF.

Remarks on this clonotype: A read error may explain this, as a much larger clone is one base away. V is TRBV6-4 and J is TRBJ2-1; TRBD1 aligns across 9 bases. CDR1 is MRHNA and CDR2 is SNTAGT in the germline V gene. V gave up 6 bases and J gave up 6 bases; unmatched junction bases: 3. This CDR3 is 13 amino acids long. The CDR3 here is CASRGTGSNEQFF. The CDR3, as DNA: TGTGCCAGCAGGGGGACAGGGAGCAATGAGCAGTTCTTC.